Below are 11 T cell receptor beta chains sequenced from a single sample in a study of a mutant IDH1 vaccine in newly diagnosed glioma (TCRdb year 2021). The antigens of these receptors remain unknown. Sample time point, as interpreted from the label and publication: week 11, during vaccination. Each vaccine dose was 300 ug of a 20-mer mutant IDH1 peptide in Montanide, given subcutaneously with topical imiquimod. Libraries came from the immunoSEQ multiplex PCR assay. This is the immuneACCESS table as TCRdb keeps it, with only in-frame sequences that have V and J called. A part of the clones is gone; compared with another copy, unresolved V genes explain less than half, and the rest is unexplained. For this sample there are fewer than 75,000 clones; about 88% appear just once. Together, the top ten hold approximately 10% of the sample. This specimen consisted of PBMCs, obtained from a glioma patient whose treatment included an IDH1 peptide vaccine. These receptors all come from a woman aged 45 to 65 with glioma.

The rearrangement uses TRBV7-2 and TRBJ1-6, with TRBD1 as a possible D gene (6 bases). The CDR3 runs 14 residues. Germline CDR1 and CDR2: SGHTA and FQGNSA. Trimming shortened V by 5 bases and J by 6 bases, and 11 bases separated the two germline ends. DNA of the CDR3: TGTGCCAGCAGCCGACAGGAAAGTAATTCACCCCTCCACTTT. Translating it yields CASSRQESNSPLHF.

The V call is TRBV5-1, the J call TRBJ1-1; weak D call: TRBD1 (5 bases). The V end was cut by 3 bases, the J end by 1 base, with 13 bases between. In germline, CDR1 is SGHRS, CDR2 YFSETQ. The CDR3 extends over 15 amino acids. Here the CDR3 reads CASSSGTVWNTEAFF. The CDR3 coding sequence is TGCGCCAGCAGCTCGGGGACTGTTTGGAACACTGAAGCTTTCTTT.

The V call is TRBV5-6, the J call TRBJ1-1; D unresolved. Looked up from germline, CDR1 is SGHDT and CDR2 is YYEEEE. V gave up 0 bases and J gave up 2 bases, with 8 bases separating them. The CDR3 extends over 14 amino acids. This CDR3 reads CASSLEAVNTEAFF. The CDR3 nucleotides are TGTGCCAGCAGCTTGGAAGCAGTTAACACTGAAGCTTTCTTT.

This clone was detected only once. The V call is TRBV5-4, the J call TRBJ2-3; 8 positions agree with TRBD2. V lost 3 bases to trimming and J lost 3 bases; unmatched junction nucleotides: 6. This CDR3 contains 15 residues. The germline V gene has CDR1 SGHNT and CDR2 YYREEE (reference sequence). The CDR3 spells CASSSGGAGTDTQYF. The CDR3 nucleotides are TGTGCCAGCAGCTCCGGGGGGGCAGGGACAGATACGCAGTATTTT.

The chain carries TRBV2 and TRBJ2-3; D is unresolved. Deletions cut 11 bases from V and 6 bases from J, with 18 bases between. This CDR3 region has 13 residues. CDR1 and CDR2 (germline): SNHLY, FYNNEI. The DNA for the CDR3 is TGTGCCTTATACCACGAGGAAAGGGATACGCAGTATTTT. It is translated as CALYHEERDTQYF. Looking up the rest from reference TRBV2 and TRBJ2-3 gives the full variable domain: EPEVTQTPSHQVTQMGQEVILRCVPISNHLYFYWYRQILGQKVEFLVSFYNNEISEKSEIFDDQFSVERPDGSNFTLKIRSTKLEDSAMYFCALYHEERDTQYFGPGTRLTVL.

The genes are TRBV12-2 and TRBJ2-7; the D call TRBD1 from the table was never checked on the DNA. TRBV12-2 is a pseudogene. CDR3 size: 15 residues. This CDR3 reads CASRLNRVRANEQYF. CDR3 sequence (DNA): TGTGCAAGTCGCTTAAATAGGGTCAGGGCCAACGAGCAGTACTTC.

The rearrangement joins TRBV5-1 to TRBJ1-1, with 9 bases lining up with TRBD1. Germline V gene data show CDR1 as SGHRS and CDR2 as YFSETQ. V dropped 3 bases and J dropped 5; count of bases not matched to a gene: 8. The CDR3 is 15 amino acids. The CDR3 coding sequence is TGCGCCAGCAGCTCCCTGGGACAGGGATATACTGAAGCTTTCTTT. Its protein is CASSSLGQGYTEAFF.

This chain links TRBV18 with TRBJ1-1, with TRBD1 matching over 10 bases. Germline CDR1 KGHSH, CDR2 LQKENI. The V segment lost 3 bases and the J segment 13 bases; nucleotides outside the gene matches: 11. This CDR3 spans 14 amino acids. This CDR3 is CASSPSGTGASGFF. The CDR3 DNA reads TGTGCCAGCTCACCTTCCGGGACAGGGGCCTCTGGTTTCTTT.

This sequence joins TRBV4-3 and TRBJ1-2, with TRBD1 matching over 7 bases. With V trimmed by 0 bases and J by 3 bases, 10 bases remained unmatched. Germline CDR1 and CDR2: LGHNA and YSLEER. The CDR3 runs to 17 residues. This chain's CDR3 is CASSQERETGRDYGYTF. The CDR3 DNA reads TGCGCCAGCAGCCAAGAACGGGAGACAGGGCGAGACTATGGCTACACCTTC.

The genes are TRBV25-1 and TRBJ2-7; D is perhaps TRBD1 or TRBD2 (5 bases each). CDR3 size: 12 residues. Germline V gene sequence: CDR1 MGHDK, CDR2 SYGVNS. Trimming pared 6 bases from V and 5 bases from J, leaving 11 bases between. CDR3 region: CASRRDLHEQYF. The DNA of the CDR3 is TGTGCCAGCAGGAGGGACCTTCACGAGCAGTACTTC.

The chain has TRBV2 and TRBJ2-2; the match to TRBD2 covers 9 bases. The germline CDR1 and CDR2 sequences are SNHLY and FYNNEI. The CDR3 contains 15 residues. V lost 6 bases, J lost 1 base, and 3 bases stayed unmatched. The CDR3 reads CASRLTSGNTGELFF. Here the CDR3 DNA reads TGTGCCAGCAGGCTGACTAGCGGGAACACCGGGGAGCTGTTTTTT.